Presented here are 6 T cell receptor beta chains from one specimen sequenced in a study of identical twins. From the 5' RACE reads, TCRdb called clonotypes with MiXCR, one entry per CDR3 protein. There are 400,000 to 650,000 distinct CDR3 sequences in the sample; 20% to 25% occur only once, and roughly 0.91% lies in the top ten. The same data also went into a second study, on T cells expressing NK-cell markers.

The sample taken for sequencing was CD4+ T cells sorted from blood. The receptors originated from a woman aged 18-30 years in good health.

This clonotype came up a few times. The V call is TRBV5-1, the J call TRBJ2-5; weak D call: TRBD1 (6 bases). The CDR3 loop spans 14 amino acids. V shed 4 bases and J shed 3 bases, with 13 bases lying between them. Germline CDR1 SGHRS, CDR2 YFSETQ. CDR3 in amino acids: CASSLQGPEETQYF. CDR3 DNA sequence: TGCGCCAGCAGCCTACAGGGACCCGAAGAGACCCAGTACTTC.

This clonotype was picked up a small number of times. The rearrangement links TRBV20-1 to TRBJ2-2; D gene ambiguous. Germline assignment: CDR1 DFQATT and CDR2 SNEGSKA (reference sequence). This CDR3 is built from 13 residues. V lost 2 bases, J lost 5 bases, and 9 bases lay in between. The CDR3 reads CSARQDLTGELFF. Here the CDR3 DNA reads TGCAGTGCTAGACAGGATCTTACCGGGGAGCTGTTTTTT.

Only a few counts were recorded for this clonotype. The CDR3 nucleotides are TGTGCCAGCACCCTGGGAGGGACAGGGAAGCAGTACTTC. Translating it yields CASTLGGTGKQYF. The chain combines TRBV12-3 or TRBV12-4 with TRBJ2-7; 9 bases are a match to TRBD1. The CDR3 is made up of 13 amino acids. The trim removed 7 bases at V and 8 bases at J, leaving 9 bases unmatched.

The rearrangement joins TRBV20-1 to TRBJ1-1, with D hard to call. Deletions cut 5 bases from V and 2 bases from J, with 6 bases between. The CDR3 has 11 residues. The germline V gene encodes CDR1 DFQATT and CDR2 SNEGSKA (reference sequence). CDR3 DNA: TGCAGTGCTCCGATTAACACTGAAGCTTTCTTT. Amino acids: CSAPINTEAFF.

This clonotype was counted once. This rearrangement joins TRBV5-4 to TRBJ2-7, with 8 bases aligning to TRBD1. CDR1 is SGHNT, CDR2 YYREEE, per germline (reference sequence). J was trimmed by 4 bases and V by 4 bases; bases with no gene match: 7. The length of the CDR3 is 14 residues. The DNA for the CDR3 is TGTGCCAGCAGCCCACCGGGACAGGAATACGAGCAGTACTTC. The encoded protein is CASSPPGQEYEQYF.

The chain combines TRBV6-5 with TRBJ2-4, with 7 bases aligning to TRBD2. This CDR3 contains 12 residues. Germline trimming cut 4 bases from V and 9 bases from J; bases unmatched to any gene: 3. The germline V gene encodes CDR1 MNHEY and CDR2 SVGAGI. CDR3 sequence reads: CASSSWGGIQYF. The CDR3 DNA sequence: TGTGCCAGCAGTTCTTGGGGGGGCATTCAGTACTTC.